There are many counts of the clone carrying this T cell receptor (beta chain). Its antigen is still unknown. The data belong to a study of regulatory T cells in long-lasting Graves disease. Study findings and constraints: Having only a small sample size may have limited accuracy. Favored gene segments in persistent disease were TRBV28, TRBJ1-2 and TRBJ2-5. Peripheral blood was the sole material, not thyroid tissue.

Researchers made TCR beta libraries by using iRepertoire HTBI primers and running Arm-PCR on CDR3 regions. TCRdb re-derived calls from the multiplex PCR reads in MiXCR, one entry per CDR3 protein. The repertoire holds hundreds of thousands of distinct CDR3 sequences, with around 12% as singletons. Trimming cost V 2 bases and J 3 bases, with 14 bases left between them. The CDR3 contains 16 residues. Germline loops: CDR1 LGHDT, CDR2 YNNKEL (reference sequence). As for time point: newly diagnosed GD, antithyroid drugs for less than 3 months. Following extraction of RNA from PBMCs, that RNA was used to make the TCR library. These data are also associated with another study on T cells in Graves' hyperthyroidism and ophthalmopathy.

The clonotype was recovered from a woman aged 25-40 years with Graves disease. Sequenced material: peripheral blood mononuclear cells (PBMCs), taken at new diagnosis, from a patient treated with antithyroid drugs. The chain combines TRBV3-1 with TRBJ2-1; no reliable D call. The CDR3 nucleotides are TGTGCCAGCAGCCAATCCGGAGTTTGGGGCTACAATGAGCAGTTCTTC. Residues: CASSQSGVWGYNEQFF.